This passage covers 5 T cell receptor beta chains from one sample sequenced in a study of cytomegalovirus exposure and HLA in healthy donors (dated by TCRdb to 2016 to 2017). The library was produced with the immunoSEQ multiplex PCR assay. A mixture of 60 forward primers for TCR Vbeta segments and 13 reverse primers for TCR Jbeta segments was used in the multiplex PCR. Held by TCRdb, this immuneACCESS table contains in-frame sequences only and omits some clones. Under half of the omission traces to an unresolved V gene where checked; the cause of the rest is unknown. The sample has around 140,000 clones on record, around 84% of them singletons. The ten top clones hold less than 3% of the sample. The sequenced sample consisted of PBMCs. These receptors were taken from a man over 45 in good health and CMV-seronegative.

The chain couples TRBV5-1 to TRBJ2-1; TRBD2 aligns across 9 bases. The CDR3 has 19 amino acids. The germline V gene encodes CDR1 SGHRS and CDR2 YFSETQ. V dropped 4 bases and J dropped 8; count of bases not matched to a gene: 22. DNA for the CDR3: TGCGCCAGCAGCCCAGGCCCTAGCGGGGCGTCCGTAGGGTCAGATGAGCAGTTCTTC. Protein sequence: CASSPGPSGASVGSDEQFF. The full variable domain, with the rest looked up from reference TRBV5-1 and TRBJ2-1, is KAGVTQTPRYLIKTRGQQVTLSCSPISGHRSVSWYQQTPGQGLQFLFEYFSETQRNKGNFPGRFSGRQFSNSRSEMNVSTLELGDSALYLCASSPGPSGASVGSDEQFFGPGTRLTVL.

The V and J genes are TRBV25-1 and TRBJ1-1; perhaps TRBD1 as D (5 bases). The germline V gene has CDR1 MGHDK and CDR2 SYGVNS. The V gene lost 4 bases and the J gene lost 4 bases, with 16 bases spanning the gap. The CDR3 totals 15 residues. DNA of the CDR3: TGTGCCAGCAGTGGCCGGGACCCGGGGGGCACTGAAGCTTTCTTT. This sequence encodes CASSGRDPGGTEAFF.

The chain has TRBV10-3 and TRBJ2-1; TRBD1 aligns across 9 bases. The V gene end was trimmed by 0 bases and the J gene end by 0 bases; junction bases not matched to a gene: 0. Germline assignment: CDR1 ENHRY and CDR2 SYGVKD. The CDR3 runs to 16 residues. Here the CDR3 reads CAISESTGGSYNEQFF. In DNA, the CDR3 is TGTGCCATCAGTGAGTCGACAGGGGGCTCCTACAATGAGCAGTTCTTC.

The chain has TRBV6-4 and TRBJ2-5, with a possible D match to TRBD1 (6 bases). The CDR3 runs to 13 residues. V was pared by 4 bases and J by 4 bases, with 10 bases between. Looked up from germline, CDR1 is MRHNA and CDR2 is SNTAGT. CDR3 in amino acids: CASSVDSGETQYF. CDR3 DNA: TGTGCCAGCAGTGTGGACAGCGGAGAGACCCAGTACTTC.

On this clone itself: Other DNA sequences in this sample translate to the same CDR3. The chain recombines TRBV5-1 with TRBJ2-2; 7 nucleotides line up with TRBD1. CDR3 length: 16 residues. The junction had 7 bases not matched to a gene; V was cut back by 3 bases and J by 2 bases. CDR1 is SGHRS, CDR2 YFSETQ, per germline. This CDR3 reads CASSSSGTANTGELFF. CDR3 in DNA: TGCGCCAGCAGCTCTTCCGGGACAGCAAACACCGGGGAGCTGTTTTTT.